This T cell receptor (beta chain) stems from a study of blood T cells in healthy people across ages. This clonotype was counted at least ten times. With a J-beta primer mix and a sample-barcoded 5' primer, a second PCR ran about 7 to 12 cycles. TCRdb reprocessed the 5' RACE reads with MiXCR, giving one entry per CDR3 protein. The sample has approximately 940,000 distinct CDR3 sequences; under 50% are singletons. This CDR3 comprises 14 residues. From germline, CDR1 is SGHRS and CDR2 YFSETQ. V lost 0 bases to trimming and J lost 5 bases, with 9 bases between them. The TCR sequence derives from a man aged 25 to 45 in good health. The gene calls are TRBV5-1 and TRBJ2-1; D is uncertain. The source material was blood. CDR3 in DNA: TGCGCCAGCAGCTTGGCGCAGGTCCACAATGAGCAGTTCTTC. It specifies CASSLAQVHNEQFF.